This TCR beta chain was profiled in a study of T cell changes during pregnancy in multiple sclerosis. Trimming took off 2 bases at V and 4 bases at J, with 14 bases between the two ends. Germline assignment: CDR1 MGHRA and CDR2 YSYEKL. The CDR3 extends over 15 amino acids. Profiled with immunoSEQ multiplex PCR; TCRdb holds only in-frame clones, not every one. The data show about 40,000 clones, with 91% seen just once and approximately 0.7% held by the top ten. The chain is built from TRBV4-1 and TRBJ1-2; the D gene is possibly TRBD1 (5 bases). Sample: CD4+ T cells from peripheral blood mononuclear cells, taken before pregnancy. This clonotype was obtained from a female donor with multiple sclerosis, enrolled in a pregnancy study. The CDR3 loop is CASSQTGGGFYGYTF. CDR3 coding DNA: TGCGCCAGCAGCCAAACCGGGGGGGGGTTCTATGGCTACACCTTC.